Presented here are 2 T cell receptor beta chains from one specimen sequenced in a study of T cells in Graves' hyperthyroidism and ophthalmopathy. The source material, RNA transcripts, was used to amplify TCR beta CDR3 regions. The HTBI set primed first-round TCR CDR3 RT-PCR. MiXCR, applied by TCRdb to the multiplex PCR reads, yields one record per CDR3 protein. The table lists roughly 570,000 distinct CDR3 sequences, approximately 44% of them singletons. Source material: peripheral blood or thyroid tissue (not recorded which). The receptors shown here come from an adult woman with Graves' disease, either hyperthyroidism or ophthalmopathy (not recorded which).

This sequence joins TRBV29-1 and TRBJ1-5; 9 bases map to TRBD1. In germline, CDR1 is SQVTM, CDR2 ANQGSEA. With V trimmed by 2 bases and J by 4 bases, 21 bases remained unmatched. The CDR3 runs 20 residues. The CDR3 DNA reads as TGCAGCGTTGAATGGGCCTTGACTCCCCTGGGACAGGGACTAAATCAGCCCCAGCATTTT. Protein product: CSVEWALTPLGQGLNQPQHF.

Details on this clonotype: At one end, the junction sequence differs from germline, possibly due to a read error. J is TRBJ2-7 and V is TRBV2; a weak D match, TRBD2 (5 bases). Per the germline V gene, CDR1 is SNHLY and CDR2 is FYNNEI. The CDR3 runs 13 residues. CDR3 bases: TGTGCCAGCAGCGCACTACAGTTCGGGGAGCTGTACTTC. The encoded protein is CASSALQFGELYF.